These 12 T cell receptor beta chains originate from one sample sequenced in a study of vaccination effects on CD4 cells after COVID-19. Researchers isolated CD4+ T cells once approximately ten days of culture had elapsed. Two doses of BNT162b2 or mRNA-1273 vaccine were administered to participants. Assay: immunoSEQ multiplex PCR; the TCRdb copy retains only in-frame clones and omits some. The table has 42,000 or so clones, around 70% seen once. Their antigen targets remain unknown. The specimen was CD4+ T cells from PBMCs cultured without peptide, collected after COVID-19 vaccination. The receptors shown here come from a human donor who received a COVID-19 vaccine.

The chain combines TRBV4-1 with TRBJ1-4; possibly TRBD1 for D (5 bases). V shed 3 bases and J shed 6 bases, with 20 bases lying between them. Germline CDR1 and CDR2: MGHRA and YSYEKL. This CDR3 spans 17 amino acids. Here the CDR3 DNA reads TGCGCCAGCAGCCACCCAGGGTCTCGGGGGGATGATGAAAAACTGTTTTTT. Translated: CASSHPGSRGDDEKLFF.

The chain recombines TRBV24-1 with TRBJ2-3; no firm D call. Trimming shortened V by 7 bases and J by 4 bases, and 11 bases separated the two germline ends. The CDR3 covers 13 residues. Germline V gene lookup returns CDR1 KGHDR and CDR2 SFDVKD. The CDR3 nucleotides are TGTGCCACCAGCGAAGGCGCGTCAGATACGCAGTATTTT. Protein: CATSEGASDTQYF.

The V and J genes are TRBV5-4 and TRBJ1-1; D is perhaps TRBD1 (6 bases). Germline-derived CDR1 and CDR2 are SGHNT and YYREEE (reference sequence). The V end was cut by 4 bases, the J end by 1 base, with 11 bases between. CDR3 size: 14 residues. In nucleotides, the CDR3 is TGTGCCAGCAGCAGAGGACAGACGAACACTGAAGCTTTCTTT. It yields the protein CASSRGQTNTEAFF.

As regards this clone: The germline gene is not matched at one end of the junction; a read error may be the cause. The chain has TRBV3-1 (or the pseudogene TRBV3-2) and TRBJ1-1; possible D gene TRBD1, 6 bases. CDR1 is LGHDT, CDR2 YNNKEL, per germline (reference sequence). The length of the CDR3 is 11 residues. The CDR3 DNA follows: TGTGCCAGCACCCAAGGGGGAGAAGCTTTCTTT. This gives the protein CASTQGGEAFF.

The gene calls are TRBV7-2 and TRBJ2-5; no definite D call. The CDR3 totals 11 residues. Trimming took 8 bases from V and 4 from J, leaving 8 bases between them. Germline V gene lookup returns CDR1 SGHTA and CDR2 FQGNSA. The CDR3 protein is CASSPRETQYF. CDR3 DNA: TGTGCCAGCTCCCCCCGAGAGACCCAGTACTTC.

The V call is TRBV5-4, the J call TRBJ2-1; 8 bases map to TRBD2. This CDR3 comprises 16 residues. Germline V lookup: CDR1 SGHNT, CDR2 YYREEE (reference sequence). V dropped 0 bases and J dropped 3; count of bases not matched to a gene: 5. Written as DNA, the CDR3 is TGTGCCAGCAGCTTGGTCTCGCGGGGGGACTACAATGAGCAGTTCTTC. This translates into CASSLVSRGDYNEQFF.

This clone was picked up a small number of times. For the CDR3, the DNA is TGTGCCAGCAGTGAAGAGGCGGCGGGGGCGCGGGGCTACACCTTC. This sequence encodes CASSEEAAGARGYTF. The chain joins TRBV6-1 to TRBJ1-2; the D gene is possibly TRBD1 (6 bases). Trimming removed 1 base at V and 8 bases at J, with 17 bases between. Germline lookup yields CDR1 MNHNS and CDR2 SASEGT. The CDR3 sequence is 15 residues long.

V gene TRBV3-1 (or the pseudogene TRBV3-2) combines with J gene TRBJ1-4; D is possibly TRBD1 (5 bases). Trimming cost V 1 base and J 7 bases, with 13 bases left between them. The CDR3 is 15 amino acids. CDR1 and CDR2 (germline): LGHDT, YNNKEL (reference sequence). The CDR3 here is CASSQGLGAFEKLFF. CDR3 in DNA: TGTGCCAGCAGCCAAGGTTTAGGGGCGTTTGAAAAACTGTTTTTT.

The rearrangement joins TRBV5-1 to TRBJ2-5; D ambiguous. The CDR3 covers 14 residues. Deletions cut 2 bases from V and 2 bases from J, with 10 bases between. From germline, CDR1 is SGHRS and CDR2 YFSETQ. Written as DNA, the CDR3 is TGCGCCAGCAGCTTCGCGGACCCACAAGAGACCCAGTACTTC. This encodes CASSFADPQETQYF.

The table lists this clone with a few counts. V gene TRBV19 combines with J gene TRBJ2-1; D gene unclear. The germline V gene has CDR1 LNHDA and CDR2 SQIVND (reference sequence). The CDR3 totals 13 residues. V was cut by 4 bases and J by 5 bases, with 9 bases left in between. The CDR3 region has the DNA TGTGCCAGTAGTAAACGTCAGAACAATGAGCAGTTCTTC. This translates into CASSKRQNNEQFF.

This clone was observed a handful of times. CDR3 bases: TGTGCCAGCAGTCAGGGGACGAAGGGCTACACCTTC. The encoded protein is CASSQGTKGYTF. V and J are TRBV2 and TRBJ1-2; the D gene is possibly TRBD1 (6 bases). The V and J ends lost 5 bases and 8 bases respectively, with 12 bases between them. The germline CDR1 and CDR2 sequences are SNHLY and FYNNEI. CDR3 length: 12 amino acids.

DNA of the CDR3: TGTGCCAGCAGTATTCAGGGGTCAGGAAACACCATATATTTT. This gives the protein CASSIQGSGNTIYF. The chain uses TRBV6-5 and TRBJ1-3; D perhaps matches TRBD1 (6 bases). Trimming shortened V by 5 bases and J by 4 bases, and 12 bases separated the two germline ends. CDR3 length: 14 residues. Germline values: CDR1 MNHEY, CDR2 SVGAGI.